These 13 T cell receptor beta chains share one sample of origin, sequenced in a study of identical twins. TCRdb used MiXCR to reprocess the 5' RACE reads, holding one entry per CDR3 protein. The sample holds 450,000 or so distinct CDR3 sequences, over 12% seen once. The same sample was also used in a study of yellow fever vaccine responses in identical twins.

Sequenced material: CD4+ T cells sorted from blood. These TCRs come from a woman aged 18-30 years in good health.

This clonotype occurred a few times. This chain uses TRBV5-1 with TRBJ2-5, with D perhaps given as TRBD1 or TRBD2 (6 bases each). This CDR3 is built from 15 residues. CDR1 and CDR2 from the germline V gene are SGHRS and YFSETQ. V shed 3 bases and J shed 2 bases, with 14 bases lying between them. The CDR3 sequence is CASSSSGGQQETQYF. The CDR3 region has the DNA TGCGCCAGCAGCTCATCTGGGGGGCAGCAAGAGACCCAGTACTTC.

This clonotype was seen once. The rearrangement links TRBV7-9 to TRBJ2-1; D not resolved. Germline V lookup: CDR1 SEHNR, CDR2 FQNEAQ (reference sequence). Trimming stripped 7 bases from V and 5 bases from J, with 12 bases between. The CDR3 totals 13 residues. The CDR3 loop reads CASTQEWNNEQFF. The DNA for the CDR3 is TGTGCCAGCACCCAGGAGTGGAACAATGAGCAGTTCTTC. Based on the CDR3 plus reference TRBV7-9 and TRBJ2-1, the full variable domain is DTGVSQNPRHKITKRGQNVTFRCDPISEHNRLYWYRQTLGQGPEFLTYFQNEAQLEKSRLLSDRFSAERPKGSFSTLEIQRTEQGDSAMYLCASTQEWNNEQFFGPGTRLTVL.

This clonotype was picked up a small number of times. V is TRBV3-1 and J is TRBJ2-5; TRBD2 matches 14 bases. From germline, CDR1 is LGHDT and CDR2 YNNKEL (reference sequence). V lost 1 base and J lost 5; bases outside the gene matches: 6. The CDR3 has 17 residues. CDR3: CASSQGLAGGHVETQYF. CDR3 bases: TGTGCCAGCAGCCAAGGACTAGCGGGGGGGCATGTGGAGACCCAGTACTTC.

The rearrangement uses TRBV6-9 and TRBJ2-1; perhaps TRBD2 as D (6 bases). This CDR3 spans 14 amino acids. Looked up from germline, CDR1 is MNHGY and CDR2 is SVAAGI. V was pared by 7 bases and J by 2 bases, with 12 bases between. The CDR3 region has the DNA TGTGCCAGCATCTCGGCGGGAACCTACAATGAGCAGTTCTTC. This gives the protein CASISAGTYNEQFF.

About this clonotype: The junction departs from the called germline gene at one end, perhaps through a read error. The rearrangement links TRBV7-7 to TRBJ2-1, with TRBD2 identical over 8 bases. Germline lookup yields CDR1 SSHAT and CDR2 FNYEAQ (reference sequence). CDR3 length: 16 residues. The CDR3 nucleotides are TGTGCTAGCAGCTTAGGGATAGCGGGGACCGGCAATGAGCAGTTCTTC. The encoded protein is CASSLGIAGTGNEQFF.

The V gene is TRBV7-2, the J gene TRBJ2-2; D possibly matches TRBD1 or TRBD2 (7 bases each). CDR1 and CDR2 (germline): SGHTA, FQGNSA. The V end lost 7 bases, the J end lost 7 bases, and 16 bases lay between the germline ends. This CDR3 comprises 14 residues. CDR3 sequence reads: CASTGQGGIGELFF. CDR3 nucleotide sequence: TGTGCCAGCACCGGGCAGGGGGGGATCGGGGAGCTGTTTTTT.

Note on this clonotype: A much more abundant neighbour one base away suggests this may be a read error. The rearrangement uses TRBV7-9 and TRBJ2-2; 10 bases match TRBD1. The V segment lost 7 bases and the J segment 6 bases; nucleotides outside the gene matches: 5. The CDR3 runs 14 residues. Germline V gene lookup returns CDR1 SEHNR and CDR2 FQNEAQ (reference sequence). Here the CDR3 reads CASTLGQGAGELFF. The CDR3, as DNA: TGTGCCAGCACCCTCGGACAGGGGGCCGGGGAGCTGTTTTTT.

This clonotype came up a few times. The chain joins TRBV27 to TRBJ2-3; 7 bases align to TRBD1. The CDR3 has 16 amino acids. Germline-derived CDR1 and CDR2 are MNHEY and SMNVEV (reference sequence). With V trimmed by 5 bases and J by 0 bases, 8 bases remained unmatched. DNA of the CDR3: TGTGCCAGCAGTGCGAGACAGGGTTTTAGCACAGATACGCAGTATTTT. Its translation: CASSARQGFSTDTQYF.

This clonotype appeared many times. This sequence joins TRBV28 and TRBJ1-4; maybe TRBD1 (6 bases). Germline V gene sequence: CDR1 MDHEN, CDR2 SYDVKM. The germline V and J ends were trimmed by 1 base and 8 bases, with 11 bases remaining between them. The CDR3 sequence is 14 residues long. This CDR3 is CASSLSGAEEKLFF. The CDR3 DNA sequence: TGTGCCAGCAGTTTATCAGGGGCGGAGGAAAAACTGTTTTTT. Looking up the rest from reference TRBV28 and TRBJ1-4 gives the full variable domain: DVKVTQSSRYLVKRTGEKVFLECVQDMDHENMFWYRQDPGLGLRLIYFSYDVKMKEKGDIPEGYSVSREKKERFSLILESASTNQTSMYLCASSLSGAEEKLFFGSGTQLSVL.

This clonotype has only a few counts. The CDR3 DNA reads as TGTGCCAGCAGTTTTGGGTCCCCAGACTACTACGAGCAGTACTTC. This translates into CASSFGSPDYYEQYF. This sequence joins TRBV28 and TRBJ2-7; the D gene is possibly TRBD2 (5 bases). This CDR3 has 15 residues. V gave up 3 bases and J gave up 3 bases, with 15 bases separating them. CDR1 and CDR2 (germline): MDHEN, SYDVKM.

This clonotype was found a few times. V usage is TRBV7-3 and J usage is TRBJ2-1, with D uncertain. The germline CDR1 and CDR2 sequences are SGHTA and FQGTGA. The CDR3 has 14 amino acids. Trimming removed 3 bases at V and 1 base at J, with 7 bases between. The CDR3 nucleotides are TGTGCCAGCAGCTTTAGGGCGTCCTACAATGAGCAGTTCTTC. It specifies CASSFRASYNEQFF.

This clonotype was recorded a few times. V gene TRBV20-1 combines with J gene TRBJ2-2, with D perhaps being TRBD1 or TRBD2 (6 bases each). There are 14 residues in the CDR3. Germline loops: CDR1 DFQATT, CDR2 SNEGSKA (reference sequence). V was trimmed by 6 bases and J by 0 bases, leaving 11 bases between them. The CDR3 reads CSARRDTNTGELFF. The CDR3 region has the DNA TGCAGTGCCAGGAGGGACACGAACACCGGGGAGCTGTTTTTT.

The chain links TRBV29-1 to TRBJ2-1, with 9 positions matching TRBD2. The junction had 2 bases not matched to a gene; V was cut back by 4 bases and J by 4 bases. CDR1 and CDR2 from the germline V gene are SQVTM and ANQGSEA. This CDR3 region has 13 residues. Written as DNA, the CDR3 is TGCAGCGTTGGCAGCGGGGGGTACAATGAGCAGTTCTTC. The encoded protein is CSVGSGGYNEQFF.